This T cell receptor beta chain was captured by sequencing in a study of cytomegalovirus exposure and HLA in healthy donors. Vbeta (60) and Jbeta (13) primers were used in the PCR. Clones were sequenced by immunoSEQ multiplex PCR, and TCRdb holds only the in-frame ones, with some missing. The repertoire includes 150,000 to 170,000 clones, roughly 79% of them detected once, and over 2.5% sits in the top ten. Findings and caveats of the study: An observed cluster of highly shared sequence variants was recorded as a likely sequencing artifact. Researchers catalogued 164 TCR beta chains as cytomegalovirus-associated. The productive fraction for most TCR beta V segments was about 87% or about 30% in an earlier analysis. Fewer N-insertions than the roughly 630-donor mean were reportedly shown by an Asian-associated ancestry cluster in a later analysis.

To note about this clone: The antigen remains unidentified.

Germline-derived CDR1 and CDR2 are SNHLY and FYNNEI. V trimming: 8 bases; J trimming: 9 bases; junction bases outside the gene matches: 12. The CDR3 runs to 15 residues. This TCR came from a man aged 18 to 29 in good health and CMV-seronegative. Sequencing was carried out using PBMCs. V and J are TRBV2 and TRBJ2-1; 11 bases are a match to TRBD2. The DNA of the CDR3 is TGTGCCAGCCGTAGTGAGACTAGCGGGGTGGGTGAGCAGTTCTTC. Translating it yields CASRSETSGVGEQFF.